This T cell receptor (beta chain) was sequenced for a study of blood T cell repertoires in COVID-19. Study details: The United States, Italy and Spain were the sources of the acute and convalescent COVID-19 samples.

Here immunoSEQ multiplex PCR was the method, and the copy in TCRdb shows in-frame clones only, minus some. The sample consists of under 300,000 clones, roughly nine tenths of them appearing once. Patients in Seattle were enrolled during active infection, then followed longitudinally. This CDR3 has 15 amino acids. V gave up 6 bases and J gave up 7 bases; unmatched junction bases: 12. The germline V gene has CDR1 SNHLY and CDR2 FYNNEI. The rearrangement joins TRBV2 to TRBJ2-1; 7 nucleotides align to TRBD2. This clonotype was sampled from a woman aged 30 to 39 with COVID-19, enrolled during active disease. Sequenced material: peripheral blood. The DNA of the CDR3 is TGTGCCAGCAGATACCTAGCGGCGGGGAGGAATGAGCAGTTCTTC. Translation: CASRYLAAGRNEQFF.